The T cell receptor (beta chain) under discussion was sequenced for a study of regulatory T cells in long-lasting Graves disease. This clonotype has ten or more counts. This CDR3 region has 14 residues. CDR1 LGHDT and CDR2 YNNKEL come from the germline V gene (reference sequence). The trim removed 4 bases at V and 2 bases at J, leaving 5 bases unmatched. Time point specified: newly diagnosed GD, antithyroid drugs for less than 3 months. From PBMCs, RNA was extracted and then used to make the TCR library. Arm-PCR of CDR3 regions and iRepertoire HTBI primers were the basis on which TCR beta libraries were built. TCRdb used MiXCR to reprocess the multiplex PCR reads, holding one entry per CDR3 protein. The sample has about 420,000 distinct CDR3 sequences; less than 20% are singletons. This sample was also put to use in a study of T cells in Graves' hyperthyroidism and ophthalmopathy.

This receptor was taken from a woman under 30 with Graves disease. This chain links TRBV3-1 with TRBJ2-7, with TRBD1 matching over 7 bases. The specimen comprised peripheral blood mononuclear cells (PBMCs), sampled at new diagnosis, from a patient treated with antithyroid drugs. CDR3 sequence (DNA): TGTGCCAGCAGCCCCTCGGGGACAGCCTACGAGCAGTACTTC. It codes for CASSPSGTAYEQYF.